This is a list of T cell receptor beta chains from one sample in a study of technical replicates of blood from a handful of donors. Clones were sequenced by immunoSEQ multiplex PCR, and TCRdb holds only the in-frame ones, with some missing. In the table there are some 80,000 clones, 92% of which are singletons. The sample comprised T cells isolated from PBMCs. These receptors were obtained from a human donor in good health. CDR3s include the opening cysteine and the closing phenylalanine or tryptophan. D genes are given only for firm matches. The size field is filled for only some rows; it gives once, few, many or a size class.

NA,NA,TRBV27,TRBJ2-3,CASSFTFRDTQYF,TGTGCCAGCAGTTTTACCTTCCGGGATACGCAGTATTTT
NA,NA,TRBV5-1,TRBJ2-2,CASSSEGRAGELFF,TGCGCCAGCAGCTCGGAGGGTCGGGCCGGGGAGCTGTTTTTT
once,TRBD2,TRBV27,TRBJ2-5,CASSLLAVSRETQYF,TGTGCCAGCAGTTTACTAGCGGTCTCTAGAGAGACCCAGTACTTC
NA,TRBD2,TRBV6-6,TRBJ2-1,CASSSPLGEGLNEQFF,TGTGCCAGCAGTTCACCCCTGGGGGAGGGCCTCAATGAGCAGTTCTTC
NA,TRBD2,TRBV7-9,TRBJ2-5,CASSPAGVVETQYF,TGTGCCAGCAGCCCAGCGGGAGTTGTGGAGACCCAGTACTTC
once,NA,TRBV5-1,TRBJ1-4,CASSLALETNANEKLFF,TGCGCCAGCAGCTTGGCTCTAGAGACTAATGCTAATGAAAAACTGTTTTTT
NA,TRBD1,TRBV29-1,TRBJ2-7,CSPPGQGPYEQYF,TGCAGCCCGCCTGGACAGGGACCCTACGAGCAGTACTTC
NA,NA,TRBV10-1,TRBJ2-1,CASSGGTFGGGRNEQFF,TGCGCCAGCAGTGGAGGGACGTTCGGAGGGGGCCGGAATGAGCAGTTCTTC
NA,TRBD2,TRBV4-2,TRBJ2-1,CASSQTLLAVRGNEQFF,TGTGCCAGCAGCCAAACATTACTAGCGGTGAGGGGAAATGAGCAGTTCTTC
NA,NA,TRBV19,TRBJ1-3,CASSPDRNGNTIYF,TGTGCCAGTAGCCCCGACAGGAACGGAAACACCATATATTTT
NA,TRBD1,TRBV2,TRBJ2-5,CASGTGPGETQYF,TGTGCCAGCGGGACAGGGCCCGGGGAGACCCAGTACTTC
NA,NA,TRBV15,TRBJ1-2,CATSRDQKRAGDYGYTF,TGTGCCACCAGCAGAGATCAAAAGAGGGCAGGTGACTATGGCTACACCTTC
NA,NA,TRBV4-1,TRBJ2-7,CASSQDSYEQYF,TGCGCCAGCAGCCAAGATAGTTACGAGCAGTACTTC
NA,NA,TRBV27,TRBJ1-5,CASSLSRARRPNQPQHF,TGTGCCAGCAGTTTATCGAGGGCCAGAAGACCGAATCAGCCCCAGCATTTT
once,TRBD1,TRBV2,TRBJ1-6,CASSESGDRASPLHF,TGTGCCAGCAGTGAAAGCGGGGACAGGGCTTCACCCCTCCACTTT
NA,NA,TRBV6-5,TRBJ2-7,CASSYGTVGGEQYF,TGTGCCAGCAGTTACGGGACAGTGGGGGGCGAGCAGTACTTC
NA,NA,TRBV10-1,TRBJ2-7,CASSANLQMEQYF,TGCGCCAGCAGTGCCAACCTCCAGATGGAGCAGTACTTC
NA,TRBD1,TRBV7-9,TRBJ2-7,CASSTYHPGQDSYEQYF,TGTGCCAGCAGCACCTATCACCCGGGACAGGACTCCTACGAGCAGTACTTC
few,NA,TRBV14,TRBJ2-1,CASSQISAVSYNEQFF,TGTGCCAGCAGCCAAATTAGCGCGGTCTCCTACAATGAGCAGTTCTTC
NA,NA,TRBV13,TRBJ2-1,CASSSAMAVNEQFF,TGTGCCAGCAGCTCCGCCATGGCCGTCAATGAGCAGTTCTTC
NA,TRBD1,TRBV5-4,TRBJ2-3,CASSPTGQGSTDTQYF,TGTGCCAGCAGCCCCACCGGACAGGGATCCACAGATACGCAGTATTTT
NA,TRBD1,TRBV7-9,TRBJ2-5,CASGDRDQETQYF,TGTGCCAGCGGAGACAGGGATCAAGAGACCCAGTACTTC
NA,NA,TRBV6-1,TRBJ1-2,CASSRNRDPNYGYTF,TGTGCCAGCAGCCGAAACAGGGACCCGAACTATGGCTACACCTTC
NA,TRBD2,TRBV19,TRBJ2-1,CASSPPSGYTYNEQFF,TGTGCCAGTAGTCCCCCTAGCGGGTATACCTACAATGAGCAGTTCTTC
NA,TRBD1,TRBV7-9,TRBJ1-2,CASSPRAGGLGYTF,TGTGCCAGCAGCCCACGGGCAGGGGGCCTCGGCTACACCTTC
NA,NA,TRBV6-6,TRBJ2-7,CASSLGLYEQYF,TGTGCCAGCAGTTTGGGACTTTACGAGCAGTACTTC
NA,NA,TRBV6-5,TRBJ1-1,CASSFSMNTEAFF,TGTGCCAGCAGTTTCTCCATGAACACTGAAGCTTTCTTT
NA,TRBD1,TRBV9,TRBJ1-1,CASSALRQGAFF,TGTGCCAGCAGCGCACTCCGACAGGGAGCTTTCTTT
NA,NA,TRBV5-1,TRBJ1-2,CASSLQPGVGRVGSGYTF,TGCGCCAGCAGCCTACAACCAGGGGTCGGCAGGGTGGGCTCCGGCTACACCTTC
once,NA,TRBV2,TRBJ2-3,CASSPRRPIGEDTDTQYF,TGTGCCAGCAGCCCCCGCCGCCCAATCGGGGAGGACACAGATACGCAGTATTTT
NA,TRBD2,TRBV4-1,TRBJ2-1,CASSQGGSYNEQFF,TGCGCCAGCAGCCAGGGGGGGTCCTACAATGAGCAGTTCTTC
few,TRBD1,TRBV6-5,TRBJ1-2,CASSYRTGTGYTF,TGTGCCAGCAGTTACCGGACAGGGACCGGCTACACCTTC
NA,NA,TRBV20-1,TRBJ2-5,CSAPLRETQYF,TGCAGTGCTCCACTTCGAGAGACCCAGTACTTC
NA,NA,TRBV7-2,TRBJ2-3,CASSLTSAKDTQYF,TGTGCCAGCAGCTTAACCTCCGCTAAAGATACGCAGTATTTT
NA,NA,TRBV12-2,TRBJ1-5,CASRTGTGGLRGRNQPQHF,TGTGCAAGTCGCACCGGGACAGGGGGTTTGAGAGGGCGCAATCAGCCCCAGCATTTT
NA,NA,TRBV4-1,TRBJ1-2,CASSQSRVHRAGDGGYTF,TGCGCCAGCAGCCAAAGCCGTGTACATAGAGCGGGGGATGGGGGCTACACCTTC
NA,NA,TRBV29-1,TRBJ1-3,CSVEDRVNAGNTIYF,TGCAGCGTTGAAGATCGGGTCAATGCCGGAAACACCATATATTTT
NA,TRBD1,TRBV10-3,TRBJ1-1,CAISGQGADEAFF,TGTGCCATCAGTGGGCAGGGGGCCGATGAAGCTTTCTTT
NA,NA,TRBV7-2,TRBJ1-1,CASSFPTGNTEAFF,TGTGCCAGCAGCTTTCCGACAGGGAACACTGAAGCTTTCTTT
once,NA,TRBV5-1,TRBJ2-3,CASSFPTTQRDTQYF,TGCGCCAGCAGCTTTCCTACGACGCAGCGAGATACGCAGTATTTT
NA,NA,TRBV27,TRBJ2-7,CASSVAGTNSYEQYF,TGTGCCAGCAGCGTAGCCGGGACAAATTCCTACGAGCAGTACTTC
NA,NA,TRBV4-2,TRBJ1-5,CASSQDQGGVQPQHF,TGTGCCAGCAGCCAAGATCAAGGGGGGGTTCAGCCCCAGCATTTT
NA,NA,TRBV7-2,TRBJ2-7,CASSPGRGLYEQYF,TGTGCCAGCAGCCCCGGGCGGGGTCTTTACGAGCAGTACTTC
NA,NA,TRBV5-6,TRBJ2-2,CASSLQGGEELFF,TGTGCCAGCAGCTTACAGGGAGGGGAGGAGCTGTTTTTT
NA,TRBD2,TRBV7-8,TRBJ2-7,CASRRGGEREQYF,TGTGCCAGCAGACGGGGGGGAGAGCGCGAGCAGTACTTC
NA,NA,TRBV5-8,TRBJ2-7,CASAGQSGEQYF,TGTGCCAGCGCGGGACAGTCGGGCGAGCAGTACTTC
NA,TRBD2,TRBV19,TRBJ2-2,CASSSRGLVGTGELFF,TGTGCCAGTAGTTCTCGGGGACTAGTGGGCACCGGGGAGCTGTTTTTT
NA,TRBD1,TRBV28,TRBJ2-1,CASSSGQAPSEQFF,TGTGCCAGCAGTTCTGGACAGGCGCCCTCGGAGCAGTTCTTC
NA,NA,TRBV5-6,TRBJ2-5,CASSLDRTFQETQYF,TGTGCCAGCAGCCTAGACAGGACTTTCCAAGAGACCCAGTACTTC
NA,NA,TRBV20-1,TRBJ2-1,CSARDIFQFF,TGCAGTGCTAGAGATATTTTCCAGTTCTTC